Listed below are T cell receptor beta chains from one sample, sequenced in a study of post-analysis software for immune sequencing data. MiXCR was run by TCRdb on the PCR reads, yielding one entry per CDR3 protein. The sample holds about 540,000 distinct CDR3 sequences; 34% are singletons and the top ten take around 6.1%. Material: blood. These receptors all stem from a girl under 18 with multiple sclerosis. Both conserved end residues are trimmed from each CDR3.

CDR3aa: ASSTAGGNYGYT
j_gene: TRBJ1-2
v_gene: TRBV7-9

CDR3aa: ASSFFISSNTEAF
j_gene: TRBJ1-1
v_gene: TRBV28

CDR3aa: ASSFPGQPQH
j_gene: TRBJ1-5
v_gene: TRBV27

CDR3aa: AISDGGSYNEQF
j_gene: TRBJ2-1
v_gene: TRBV10-3

CDR3aa: ASSLETGNQPQH
j_gene: TRBJ1-5
v_gene: TRBV7-2

CDR3aa: SGLLAREQY
j_gene: TRBJ2-7
v_gene: TRBV20-1

CDR3aa: ASSYSIGLYGYT
j_gene: TRBJ1-2
v_gene: TRBV6-5

CDR3aa: SATGGQGTQY
j_gene: TRBJ2-5
v_gene: TRBV20-1

CDR3aa: ASTWLGEEGTGELF
j_gene: TRBJ2-2
v_gene: TRBV11-2

CDR3aa: ASSPTSGGTETQY
j_gene: TRBJ2-5
v_gene: TRBV6-4

CDR3aa: ASSLEGELGYT
j_gene: TRBJ1-2
v_gene: TRBV5-1

CDR3aa: ASSTGGGYGYT
j_gene: TRBJ1-2
v_gene: TRBV18

CDR3aa: ASSAYRGANSPLH
j_gene: TRBJ1-6
v_gene: TRBV25-1

CDR3aa: ASSPPLVYHEQF
j_gene: TRBJ2-1
v_gene: TRBV7-9

CDR3aa: ASSLTVAEQETQY
j_gene: TRBJ2-5
v_gene: TRBV3-1

CDR3aa: ASSGTSGGARETQY
j_gene: TRBJ2-5
v_gene: TRBV12-3/TRBV12-4

CDR3aa: ASSLQGGNTIY
j_gene: TRBJ1-3
v_gene: TRBV12-3/TRBV12-4

CDR3aa: ASSPFSGTGLYEQY
j_gene: TRBJ2-7
v_gene: TRBV28

CDR3aa: ASSQYQGATEAF
j_gene: TRBJ1-1
v_gene: TRBV4-1

CDR3aa: TSSPGTGGNEQF
j_gene: TRBJ2-1
v_gene: TRBV6-5

CDR3aa: ASSYRGTGVTDGYT
j_gene: TRBJ1-2
v_gene: TRBV6-5

CDR3aa: ASSQDREPGETQY
j_gene: TRBJ2-5
v_gene: TRBV14

CDR3aa: ASSLSETAPAF
j_gene: TRBJ1-1
v_gene: TRBV5-1

CDR3aa: ASSLGRGEAF
j_gene: TRBJ1-1
v_gene: TRBV12-3/TRBV12-4

CDR3aa: ASSLATRADTQY
j_gene: TRBJ2-3
v_gene: TRBV7-6

CDR3aa: ASRPASGPSYNEQF
j_gene: TRBJ2-1
v_gene: TRBV5-1

CDR3aa: ASSLRPSNQPQH
j_gene: TRBJ1-5
v_gene: TRBV5-5

CDR3aa: ASSRTSGGQNQETQY
j_gene: TRBJ2-5
v_gene: TRBV7-2

CDR3aa: ASSPVAAGWTDTQY
j_gene: TRBJ2-3
v_gene: TRBV6-5

CDR3aa: ASRQPTSTDTQY
j_gene: TRBJ2-3
v_gene: TRBV5-1

CDR3aa: ATSTDYGYT
j_gene: TRBJ1-2
v_gene: TRBV24-1

CDR3aa: ASRDQRDTEAF
j_gene: TRBJ1-1
v_gene: TRBV7-3

CDR3aa: SPESGEGNQPQH
j_gene: TRBJ1-5
v_gene: TRBV29-1

CDR3aa: ASSWGYGNTEAF
j_gene: TRBJ1-1
v_gene: TRBV6-6

CDR3aa: ASSPMLRAKSTDTQY
j_gene: TRBJ2-3
v_gene: TRBV14

CDR3aa: ASSSYVGQGVDTQY
j_gene: TRBJ2-3
v_gene: TRBV7-9

CDR3aa: SARVSNRDEQF
j_gene: TRBJ2-1
v_gene: TRBV20-1

CDR3aa: SARPSGFSYEQY
j_gene: TRBJ2-7
v_gene: TRBV20-1

CDR3aa: AIRASGGASEQF
j_gene: TRBJ2-1
v_gene: TRBV10-3

CDR3aa: AISRDRSGRDTEAF
j_gene: TRBJ1-1
v_gene: TRBV10-3

CDR3aa: ASSEARAPWGFTEAF
j_gene: TRBJ1-1
v_gene: TRBV6-1

CDR3aa: AISEGYGETQY
j_gene: TRBJ2-5
v_gene: TRBV10-3

CDR3aa: SIGGNTDTQY
j_gene: TRBJ2-3
v_gene: TRBV29-1

CDR3aa: ASAHGDYGYT
j_gene: TRBJ1-2
v_gene: TRBV5-6

CDR3aa: ATSFPRSPGGYT
j_gene: TRBJ1-2
v_gene: TRBV15

CDR3aa: ASSLGGGGRTDTQY
j_gene: TRBJ2-3
v_gene: TRBV7-2

CDR3aa: ACSRTEANYGYT
j_gene: TRBJ1-2
v_gene: TRBV5-1

CDR3aa: ASSPRSLVRADTQY
j_gene: TRBJ2-3
v_gene: TRBV18

CDR3aa: ASSYDVGTEAF
j_gene: TRBJ1-1
v_gene: TRBV6-2/TRBV6-3

CDR3aa: AISEPEGKISYNEQF
j_gene: TRBJ2-1
v_gene: TRBV10-3

CDR3aa: ATSRDLGAGGRWEQF
j_gene: TRBJ2-1
v_gene: TRBV15

CDR3aa: ASSEGDLDGYT
j_gene: TRBJ1-2
v_gene: TRBV9

CDR3aa: ASSFLARTDTQY
j_gene: TRBJ2-3
v_gene: TRBV7-2

CDR3aa: ASSSGTRGQGYEQY
j_gene: TRBJ2-7
v_gene: TRBV12-3/TRBV12-4

CDR3aa: ASSGLTRNEQF
j_gene: TRBJ2-1
v_gene: TRBV5-1

CDR3aa: AISAGGQASSYNEQF
j_gene: TRBJ2-1
v_gene: TRBV10-3

CDR3aa: ASSPTGNQGLAF
j_gene: TRBJ1-1
v_gene: TRBV14

CDR3aa: ASSPRRAGANVLT
j_gene: TRBJ2-6
v_gene: TRBV12-3/TRBV12-4

CDR3aa: SAIDNEQF
j_gene: TRBJ2-1
v_gene: TRBV20-1